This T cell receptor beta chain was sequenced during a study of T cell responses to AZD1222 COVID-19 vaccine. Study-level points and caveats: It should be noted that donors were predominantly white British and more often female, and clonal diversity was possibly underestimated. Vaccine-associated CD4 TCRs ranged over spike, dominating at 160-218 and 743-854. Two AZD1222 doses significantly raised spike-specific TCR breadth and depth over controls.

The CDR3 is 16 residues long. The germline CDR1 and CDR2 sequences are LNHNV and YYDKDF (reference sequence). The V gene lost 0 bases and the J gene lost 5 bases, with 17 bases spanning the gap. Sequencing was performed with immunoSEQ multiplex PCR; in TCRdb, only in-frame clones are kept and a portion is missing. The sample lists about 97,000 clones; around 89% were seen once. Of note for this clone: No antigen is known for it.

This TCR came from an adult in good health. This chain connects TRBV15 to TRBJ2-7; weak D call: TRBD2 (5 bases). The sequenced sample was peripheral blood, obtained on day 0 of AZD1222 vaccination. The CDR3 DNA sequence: TGTGCCACCAGCAGAGATTATAGCCCTGGGGAGAACGAGCAGTACTTC. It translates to CATSRDYSPGENEQYF.